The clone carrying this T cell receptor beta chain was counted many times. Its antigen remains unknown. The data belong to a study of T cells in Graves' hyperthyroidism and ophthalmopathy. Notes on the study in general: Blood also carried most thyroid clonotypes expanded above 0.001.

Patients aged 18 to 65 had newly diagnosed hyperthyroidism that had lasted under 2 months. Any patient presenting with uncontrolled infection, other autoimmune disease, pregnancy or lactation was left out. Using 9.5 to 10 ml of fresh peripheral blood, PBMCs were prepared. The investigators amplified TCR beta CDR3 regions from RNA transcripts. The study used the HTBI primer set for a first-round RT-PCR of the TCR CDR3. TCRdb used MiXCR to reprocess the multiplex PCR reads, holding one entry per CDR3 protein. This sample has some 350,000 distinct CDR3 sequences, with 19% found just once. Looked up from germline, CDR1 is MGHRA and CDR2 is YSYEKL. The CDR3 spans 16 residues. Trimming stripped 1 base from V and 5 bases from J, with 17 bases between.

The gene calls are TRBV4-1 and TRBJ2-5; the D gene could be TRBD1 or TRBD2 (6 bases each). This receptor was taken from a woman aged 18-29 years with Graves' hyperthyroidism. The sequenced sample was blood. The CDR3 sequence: CASSQVGWGARETQYF. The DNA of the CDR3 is TGCGCCAGCAGCCAAGTGGGATGGGGGGCGAGGGAGACCCAGTACTTC.